This T cell receptor (beta chain) comes out of a study of OX40 agonist ivuxolimab in advanced cancers. The data were produced by immunoSEQ multiplex PCR, yet TCRdb's version contains in-frame clones alone and is incomplete. The table shows 12,000 to 15,000 clones, with 77% occurring only once. V was shortened by 6 bases and J by 5 bases, with 14 bases between the two germline ends. The V gene's germline CDR1 is MNHEY and CDR2 SVGAGI. The CDR3 is 13 amino acids. V and J are TRBV6-5 and TRBJ2-7, with D hard to call. This clonotype originated in an adult with an advanced solid tumor such as melanoma, head and neck, liver or kidney cancer. Specimen: CD4+ or CD8+ T cells sorted from blood, collected in a trial of the OX40 agonist ivuxolimab. This CDR3 is CASSPTMMHEQYF. DNA for the CDR3: TGTGCCAGCAGCCCTACTATGATGCACGAGCAGTACTTC.